The entry below gives a single T cell receptor (beta chain) sequence along with its context. Its specificity is not known. V was pared by 6 bases and J by 2 bases, with 14 bases between. CDR1 is SGDLS and CDR2 is YYNGEE in the germline V gene. The length of the CDR3 is 15 residues. The data are from a study of identical twins. Study findings and constraints: The models systematically underestimated how much out-of-frame TCR alpha was shared in monozygotic twins.

TCRdb called the 5' RACE reads again in MiXCR, with one record for every CDR3 protein. The sample lists 420,000 or so distinct CDR3 sequences; approximately 17% were seen once. The source is a man over 45 in good health. The specimen was naive T cells sorted from blood. V is TRBV9 and J is TRBJ2-2; D perhaps matches TRBD1 (6 bases). The CDR3 loop reads CASTPDRLNTGELFF. CDR3 coding DNA: TGTGCCAGCACCCCGGACAGACTAAACACCGGGGAGCTGTTTTTT. Variable domain in full (rest from reference TRBV9 and TRBJ2-2): DSGVTQTPKHLITATGQRVTLRCSPRSGDLSVYWYQQSLDQGLQFLIQYYNGEERAKGNILERFSAQQFPDLHSELNLSSLELGDSALYFCASTPDRLNTGELFFGEGSRLTVL.